One sample yielded the 12 T cell receptor beta chains listed below, sequenced in a study of neurological immune-mediated disorders (dated 2019 in TCRdb). The library was obtained by 5' RACE. Sequencing took place on an Illumina HiSeq 2500. TCRdb redid the processing of the public reads, applying fastp at Q25 and MiXCR, and retained in-frame beta chains. CDR3 protein sequences are deduplicated, and each keeps its most common genes and DNA. Here the sample has 65,000 to 75,000 distinct CDR3 sequences; roughly 4.9% occur a single time. Jointly, the top ten make up approximately 5.1% of the sample. The sequenced material came from PBMCs. These receptor sequences come from a human donor with multiple sclerosis. The donor label of this sample is uncertain.

In its sample, this clonotype was seen many times. The chain combines TRBV3-1 with TRBJ2-3, with TRBD2 matching 14 bases. V gave up 7 bases and J gave up 7 bases; unmatched junction bases: 10. This CDR3 has 16 amino acids. The germline gives CDR1 LGHDT, CDR2 YNNKEL (reference sequence). The CDR3 loop is CASIGTSGGRPYTQYF. The CDR3 nucleotides are TGTGCCAGCATTGGGACTAGCGGGGGCCGACCTTATACGCAGTATTTT.

In its sample, this clonotype was seen many times. The rearrangement links TRBV5-1 to TRBJ1-1; D unresolved. The CDR3 runs 14 residues. V lost 0 bases to trimming and J lost 2 bases, with 8 bases between them. CDR1 is SGHRS and CDR2 is YFSETQ in the germline V gene. The CDR3 loop reads CASSLVAGNTEAFF. CDR3 bases: TGCGCCAGCAGCTTGGTCGCGGGCAACACTGAAGCTTTCTTT.

This clonotype was seen many times. CDR3: CASSPGTEDTEAFF. CDR3 bases: TGTGCCAGCAGCCCTGGGACAGAGGACACTGAAGCTTTCTTT. The V call is TRBV9, the J call TRBJ1-1; 7 nucleotides align to TRBD1. The CDR3 has 14 amino acids. V lost 4 bases to trimming and J lost 3 bases; unmatched junction nucleotides: 6. Germline CDR1 reads SGDLS; CDR2 reads YYNGEE.

This clonotype showed up many times. V usage is TRBV6-5 and J usage is TRBJ2-3; TRBD2 agrees at 10 bases. The CDR3 contains 13 residues. J gave up 7 bases and V 5 bases, and 3 bases lay outside the gene matches. In germline, CDR1 is MNHEY, CDR2 SVGAGI. The CDR3 nucleotides are TGTGCCAGCAGTCCTAGCGGGAGTTATACGCAGTATTTT. It specifies CASSPSGSYTQYF.

This clonotype was seen a few times. The CDR3 protein is CATGERPNTGELFF. The CDR3 nucleotides are TGTGCCACCGGGGAGAGACCGAACACCGGGGAGCTGTTTTTT. The chain uses TRBV24-1 and TRBJ2-2, with D possibly being TRBD2 (5 bases). The CDR3 length is 14 residues. The germline CDR1 and CDR2 sequences are KGHDR and SFDVKD. V lost 9 bases, J lost 0 bases, and 10 bases lay in between.

This clonotype was seen more than once but under ten times. The CDR3 sequence: CASSLVAGRTEAFF. CDR3 sequence (DNA): TGTGCCAGCAGCTTAGTCGCAGGGAGAACTGAAGCTTTCTTT. J is TRBJ1-1 and V is TRBV7-9; the D gene is possibly TRBD1 (5 bases). The germline V gene encodes CDR1 SEHNR and CDR2 FQNEAQ (reference sequence). Trimming took 1 base from V and 5 from J, leaving 11 bases between them. This CDR3 has 14 amino acids.

This clonotype came up many times. This chain joins TRBV4-1 and TRBJ2-1; D tentatively reads TRBD1 or TRBD2 (5 bases each). V was pared by 5 bases and J by 2 bases, with 16 bases between. Looked up from germline, CDR1 is MGHRA and CDR2 is YSYEKL. This CDR3 region has 16 residues. CDR3 sequence: CASSAPGRSTYNEQFF. CDR3 DNA sequence: TGCGCCAGCAGCGCCCCGGGGCGGAGTACCTACAATGAGCAGTTCTTC.

This clonotype has a count of ten or more. The V gene is TRBV25-1, the J gene TRBJ1-1, with 7 bases matching TRBD1. V shed 9 bases, J shed 6 bases, and the junction held 10 bases outside the gene matches. Germline V gives CDR1 MGHDK, CDR2 SYGVNS. The CDR3 loop spans 13 amino acids. The CDR3 region has the DNA TGTGCCAGTACCGGGTGGGACAGCTCTGAAGCTTTCTTT. This gives the protein CASTGWDSSEAFF.

This clonotype appeared many times. The chain employs TRBV6-6 and TRBJ1-2; a possible D gene is TRBD1 (6 bases). The V gene's germline CDR1 is MNHNY and CDR2 SVGAGI (reference sequence). The CDR3 spans 14 residues. The V end lost 5 bases, the J end lost 7 bases, and 17 bases lay between the germline ends. The CDR3, as DNA: TGTGCCAGCAGTCTCGGACAGCTAACGGGTGGCTACACCTTC. Its protein product is CASSLGQLTGGYTF.

This clonotype is medium-sized by share. The chain is built from TRBV20-1 and TRBJ2-7; D may be TRBD1 (5 bases). This CDR3 region has 14 residues. Per the germline V gene, CDR1 is DFQATT and CDR2 is SNEGSKA (reference sequence). The V end lost 0 bases, the J end lost 2 bases, and 11 bases lay between the germline ends. In DNA, the CDR3 is TGCAGTGCTAGAGATTTGGGGCAGACCTACGAGCAGTACTTC. It codes for CSARDLGQTYEQYF.

This clonotype was seen ten or more times. The rearrangement uses TRBV27 and TRBJ1-2; tentatively, D is TRBD1 (5 bases). V lost 4 bases and J 6 bases, leaving 21 bases between the germline ends. CDR3 size: 16 residues. The germline gives CDR1 MNHEY, CDR2 SMNVEV (reference sequence). CDR3 sequence reads: CASSSFYLGGTHGYTF. The CDR3 DNA reads TGTGCCAGCAGTTCGTTCTACCTCGGGGGGACCCATGGCTACACCTTC.

The sample holds many counts of this clonotype. V is TRBV20-1 and J is TRBJ1-4; tentative D call: TRBD1 (5 bases). Trimming removed 4 bases at V and 4 bases at J, with 16 bases between. The CDR3 runs to 15 residues. Germline values: CDR1 DFQATT, CDR2 SNEGSKA (reference sequence). CDR3 protein: CSAMDLRGGNEKLFF. In DNA form, the CDR3 reads TGCAGTGCTATGGATCTGAGGGGTGGTAATGAAAAACTGTTTTTT.